A selection of T cell receptor beta chains follows, all from one sample in a study of blood T cell repertoires in COVID-19. Sequencing was performed with immunoSEQ multiplex PCR; in TCRdb, only in-frame clones are kept and a portion is missing. The sample yields roughly 43,000 clones, about nine tenths seen once. Sequenced material: peripheral blood. Receptor source: a human donor in a cohort sampled during active COVID-19. Each CDR3 is given without its conserved first and last residue. The D gene is left open where the match is weak.

>TRBV4-3|.
ASSQAWAPVPRRGYT
>TRBV5-1|TRBD2
ASRASGEFEQY
>TRBV9|.
ASSVQGATEAF
>TRBV5-1|.
ASSPNTRTPTYEQY
>TRBV10-3|TRBD2
AISGTSGRDTQY
>TRBV6-5|.
ASSYSTGGTGELF
>TRBV28|TRBD1
ASRRGTGDKRGNSPLH
>TRBV7-9|TRBD1
ASSLLTGSTEAF
>TRBV18|TRBD2
ASSRYKLAGVEETQY
>TRBV11-2|.
ASSLVRNYGYT